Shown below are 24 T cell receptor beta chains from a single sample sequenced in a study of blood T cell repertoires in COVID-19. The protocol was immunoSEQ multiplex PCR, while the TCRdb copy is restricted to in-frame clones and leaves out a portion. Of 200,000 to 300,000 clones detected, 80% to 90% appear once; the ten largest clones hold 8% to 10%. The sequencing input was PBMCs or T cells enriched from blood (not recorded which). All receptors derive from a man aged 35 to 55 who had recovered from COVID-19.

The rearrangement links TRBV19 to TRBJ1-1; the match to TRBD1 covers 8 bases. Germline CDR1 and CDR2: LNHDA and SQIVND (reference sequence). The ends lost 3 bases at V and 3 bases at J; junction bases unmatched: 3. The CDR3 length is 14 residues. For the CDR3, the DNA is TGTGCCAGTAGTATGTCGACAGGGGACACTGAAGCTTTCTTT. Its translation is CASSMSTGDTEAFF.

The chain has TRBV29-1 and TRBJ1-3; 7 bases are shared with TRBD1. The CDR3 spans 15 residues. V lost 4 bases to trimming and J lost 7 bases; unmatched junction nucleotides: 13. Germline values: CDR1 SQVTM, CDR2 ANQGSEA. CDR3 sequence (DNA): TGCAGCGTTGGTCTGCCGCAGGGGGTCTCCAACACCATATATTTT. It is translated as CSVGLPQGVSNTIYF.

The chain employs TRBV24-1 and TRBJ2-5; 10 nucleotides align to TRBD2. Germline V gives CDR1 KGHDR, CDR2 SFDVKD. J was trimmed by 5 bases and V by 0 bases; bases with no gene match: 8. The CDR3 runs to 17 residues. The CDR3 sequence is CATSDLSLAGDYETQYF. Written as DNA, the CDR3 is TGTGCCACCAGTGATTTGTCGCTAGCGGGAGATTACGAGACCCAGTACTTC.

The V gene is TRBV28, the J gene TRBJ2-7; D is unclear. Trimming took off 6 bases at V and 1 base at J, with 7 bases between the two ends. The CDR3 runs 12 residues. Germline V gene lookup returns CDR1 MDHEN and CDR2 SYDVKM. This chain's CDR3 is CASRTLSYEQYF. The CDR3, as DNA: TGTGCCAGCAGGACATTATCCTACGAGCAGTACTTC.

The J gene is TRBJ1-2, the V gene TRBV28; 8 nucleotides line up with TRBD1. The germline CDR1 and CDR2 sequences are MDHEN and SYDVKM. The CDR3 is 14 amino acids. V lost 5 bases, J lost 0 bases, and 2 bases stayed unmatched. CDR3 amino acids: CASSEGQANYGYTF. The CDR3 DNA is TGTGCCAGCAGTGAGGGACAGGCTAACTATGGCTACACCTTC.

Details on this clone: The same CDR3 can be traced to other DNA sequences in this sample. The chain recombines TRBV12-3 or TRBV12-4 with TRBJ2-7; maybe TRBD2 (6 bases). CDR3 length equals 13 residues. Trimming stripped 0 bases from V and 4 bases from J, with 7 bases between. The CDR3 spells CASSLAGGYEQYF. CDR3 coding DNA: TGTGCCAGCAGTTTAGCGGGGGGTTACGAGCAGTACTTC.

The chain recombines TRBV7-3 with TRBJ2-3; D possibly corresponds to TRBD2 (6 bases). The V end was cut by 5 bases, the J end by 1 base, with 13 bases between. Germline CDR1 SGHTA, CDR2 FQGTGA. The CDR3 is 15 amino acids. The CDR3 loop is CASSPSPSGTDTQYF. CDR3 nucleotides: TGTGCCAGCAGCCCCTCCCCTAGCGGCACAGATACGCAGTATTTT.

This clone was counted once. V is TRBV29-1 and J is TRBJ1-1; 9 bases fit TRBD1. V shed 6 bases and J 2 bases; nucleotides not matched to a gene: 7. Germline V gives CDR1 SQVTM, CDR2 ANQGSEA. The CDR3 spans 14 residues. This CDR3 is CSVKTGGDNTEAFF. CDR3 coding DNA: TGCAGCGTCAAGACAGGGGGGGACAACACTGAAGCTTTCTTT.

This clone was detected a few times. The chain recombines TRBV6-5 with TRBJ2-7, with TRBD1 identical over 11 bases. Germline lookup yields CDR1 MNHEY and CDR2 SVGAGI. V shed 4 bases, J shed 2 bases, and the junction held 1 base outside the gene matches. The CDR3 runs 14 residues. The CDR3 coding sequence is TGTGCCAGCAGTTGGGGACAGGGGGCCTACGAGCAGTACTTC. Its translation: CASSWGQGAYEQYF.

CDR3 amino acids: CASSPRQGWETQYF. The CDR3 region has the DNA TGTGCCAGCAGCCCCCGACAGGGATGGGAGACCCAGTACTTC. V is TRBV6-5 and J is TRBJ2-5; 7 bases agree with TRBD1. The V gene end was trimmed by 6 bases and the J gene end by 5 bases; junction bases not matched to a gene: 9. The CDR3 spans 14 residues. Germline CDR1 and CDR2: MNHEY and SVGAGI.

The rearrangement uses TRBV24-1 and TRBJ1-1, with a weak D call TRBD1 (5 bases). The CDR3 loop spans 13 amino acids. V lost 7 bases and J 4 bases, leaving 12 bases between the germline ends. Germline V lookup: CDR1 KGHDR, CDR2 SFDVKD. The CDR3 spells CATRAGVGTEAFF. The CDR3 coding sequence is TGTGCCACCAGGGCGGGGGTGGGCACTGAAGCTTTCTTT.

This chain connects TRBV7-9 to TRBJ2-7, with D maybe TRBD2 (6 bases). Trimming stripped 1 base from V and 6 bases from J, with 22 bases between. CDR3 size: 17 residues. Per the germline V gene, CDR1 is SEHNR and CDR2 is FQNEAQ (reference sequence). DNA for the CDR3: TGTGCCAGCAGCTTAGAGGAACTAACCGTGGGGGGAGTCGAGCAGTACTTC. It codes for CASSLEELTVGGVEQYF.

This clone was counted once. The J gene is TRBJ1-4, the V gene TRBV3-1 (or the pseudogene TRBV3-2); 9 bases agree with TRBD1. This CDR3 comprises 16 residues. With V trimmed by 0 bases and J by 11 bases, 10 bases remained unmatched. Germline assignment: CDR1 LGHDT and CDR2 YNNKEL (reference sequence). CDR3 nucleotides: TGTGCCAGCAGCCAAGATCTTGGGACAGGGCCTTGGAAACTGTTTTTT. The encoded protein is CASSQDLGTGPWKLFF.

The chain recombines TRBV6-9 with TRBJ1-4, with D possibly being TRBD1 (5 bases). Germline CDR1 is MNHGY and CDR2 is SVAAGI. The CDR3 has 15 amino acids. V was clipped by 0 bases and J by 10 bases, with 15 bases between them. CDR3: CASSYSSGGVGKLFF. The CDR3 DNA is TGTGCCAGCAGTTATTCTTCCGGGGGGGTAGGAAAACTGTTTTTT.

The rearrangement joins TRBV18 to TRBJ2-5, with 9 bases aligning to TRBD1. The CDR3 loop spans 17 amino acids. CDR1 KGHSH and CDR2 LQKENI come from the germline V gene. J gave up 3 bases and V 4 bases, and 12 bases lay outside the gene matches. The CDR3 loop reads CASSQNPGTGQKETQYF. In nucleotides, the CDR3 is TGTGCCAGCTCACAGAATCCCGGGACAGGGCAGAAAGAGACCCAGTACTTC.

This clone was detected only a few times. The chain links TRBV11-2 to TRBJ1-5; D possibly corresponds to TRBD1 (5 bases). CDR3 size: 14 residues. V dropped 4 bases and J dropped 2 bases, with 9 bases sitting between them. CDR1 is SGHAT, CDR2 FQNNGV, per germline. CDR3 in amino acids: CASSYGAGNQPQHF. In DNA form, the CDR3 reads TGTGCCAGCAGCTATGGGGCAGGCAATCAGCCCCAGCATTTT.

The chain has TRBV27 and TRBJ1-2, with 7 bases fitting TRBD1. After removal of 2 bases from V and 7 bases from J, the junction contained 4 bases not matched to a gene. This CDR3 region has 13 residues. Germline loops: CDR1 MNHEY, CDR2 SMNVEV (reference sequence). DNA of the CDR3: TGTGCCAGCAGTTTAGTTTCAGGGGGTGGCTACACCTTC. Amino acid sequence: CASSLVSGGGYTF.

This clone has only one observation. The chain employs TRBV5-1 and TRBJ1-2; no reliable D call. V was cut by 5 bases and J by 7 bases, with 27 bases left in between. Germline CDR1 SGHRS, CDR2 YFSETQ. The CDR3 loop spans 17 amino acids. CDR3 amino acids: CASREVGLRTPTAGYTF. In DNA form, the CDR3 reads TGCGCCAGCAGGGAGGTAGGCCTTAGGACCCCGACCGCTGGCTACACCTTC.

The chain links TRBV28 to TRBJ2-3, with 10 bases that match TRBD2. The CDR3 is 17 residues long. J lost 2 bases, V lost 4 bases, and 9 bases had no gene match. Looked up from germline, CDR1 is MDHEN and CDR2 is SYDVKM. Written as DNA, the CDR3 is TGTGCCAGCAGTTCTTCCCCTAGCGGGGGATACACAGATACGCAGTATTTT. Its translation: CASSSSPSGGYTDTQYF. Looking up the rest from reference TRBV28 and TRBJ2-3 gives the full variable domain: DVKVTQSSRYLVKRTGEKVFLECVQDMDHENMFWYRQDPGLGLRLIYFSYDVKMKEKGDIPEGYSVSREKKERFSLILESASTNQTSMYLCASSSSPSGGYTDTQYFGPGTRLTVL.

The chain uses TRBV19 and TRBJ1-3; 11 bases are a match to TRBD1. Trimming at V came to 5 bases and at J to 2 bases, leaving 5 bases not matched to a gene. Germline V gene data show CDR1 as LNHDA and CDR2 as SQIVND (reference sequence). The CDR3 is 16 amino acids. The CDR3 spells CASSVRTGGTGNTIYF. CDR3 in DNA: TGTGCCAGTAGTGTCCGGACAGGGGGCACTGGAAACACCATATATTTT.

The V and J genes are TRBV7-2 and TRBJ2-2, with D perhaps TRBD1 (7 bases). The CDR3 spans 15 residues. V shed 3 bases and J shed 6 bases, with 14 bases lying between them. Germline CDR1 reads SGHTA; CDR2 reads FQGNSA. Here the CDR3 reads CASSLTGRSAGELFF. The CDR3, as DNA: TGTGCCAGCAGCTTGACAGGGAGGTCGGCCGGGGAGCTGTTTTTT.

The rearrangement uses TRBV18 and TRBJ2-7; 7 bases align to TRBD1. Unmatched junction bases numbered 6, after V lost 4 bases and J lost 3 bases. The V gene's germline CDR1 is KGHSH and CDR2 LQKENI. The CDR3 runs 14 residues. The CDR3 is CASSQGQRLYEQYF. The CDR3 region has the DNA TGTGCCAGCTCACAGGGACAGAGACTCTACGAGCAGTACTTC.

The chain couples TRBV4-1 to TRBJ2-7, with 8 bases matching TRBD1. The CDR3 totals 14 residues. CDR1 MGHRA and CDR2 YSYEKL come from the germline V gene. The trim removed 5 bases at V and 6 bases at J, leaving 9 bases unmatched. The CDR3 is CASSTWTGSGEQYF. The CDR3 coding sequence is TGCGCCAGCAGCACCTGGACAGGGAGTGGCGAGCAGTACTTC.

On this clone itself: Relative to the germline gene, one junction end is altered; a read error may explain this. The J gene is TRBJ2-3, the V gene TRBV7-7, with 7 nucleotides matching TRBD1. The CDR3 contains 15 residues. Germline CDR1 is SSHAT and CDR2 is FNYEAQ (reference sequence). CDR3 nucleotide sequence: TGTGCTAGCAGCCCACAGGGGTCTAGCACAGATACGCAGTATTTT. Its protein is CASSPQGSSTDTQYF.